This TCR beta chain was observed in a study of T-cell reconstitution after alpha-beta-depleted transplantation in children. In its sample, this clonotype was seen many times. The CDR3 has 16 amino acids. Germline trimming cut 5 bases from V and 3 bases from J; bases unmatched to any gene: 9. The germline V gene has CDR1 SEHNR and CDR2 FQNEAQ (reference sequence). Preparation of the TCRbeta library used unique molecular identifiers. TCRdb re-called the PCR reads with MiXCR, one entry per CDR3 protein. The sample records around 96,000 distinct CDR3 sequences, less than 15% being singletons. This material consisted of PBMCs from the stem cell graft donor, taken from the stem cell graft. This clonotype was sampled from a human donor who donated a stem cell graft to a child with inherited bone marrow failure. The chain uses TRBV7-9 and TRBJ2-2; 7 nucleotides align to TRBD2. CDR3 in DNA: TGTGCCAGCAGCCCCTCGGGCGGGGGAGACACCGGGGAGCTGTTTTTT. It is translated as CASSPSGGGDTGELFF.